These 17 T cell receptor beta chains came from one sample sequenced in a study of cytomegalovirus exposure and HLA in healthy donors. Vbeta (60) and Jbeta (13) primers were used in the PCR. Assay: immunoSEQ multiplex PCR; the TCRdb copy retains only in-frame clones and omits some. Among roughly 100,000 clones listed, under 90% were seen once. The source material was PBMCs. The receptor set was obtained from a man between 50 and 59 years old in good health and CMV-seronegative.

V is TRBV27 and J is TRBJ2-1; 7 bases match TRBD2. The CDR3 is made up of 14 amino acids. Germline CDR1 reads MNHEY; CDR2 reads SMNVEV (reference sequence). Trimming took 4 bases from V and 2 from J; bases not matched to a gene: 2. CDR3 nucleotides: TGTGCCAGCAGTTGGGGGGGGACCTACAATGAGCAGTTCTTC. Translation: CASSWGGTYNEQFF.

The chain employs TRBV5-8 and TRBJ2-1; 7 nucleotides match TRBD1. CDR1 is SGHTS, CDR2 YDEGEE, per germline. V was pared by 4 bases and J by 5 bases, with 9 bases of the junction left unmatched. The CDR3 contains 15 residues. CDR3: CASSPGTVYNNEQFF. The CDR3, as DNA: TGTGCCAGCAGCCCCGGGACAGTCTACAACAATGAGCAGTTCTTC.

This clone was detected only once. Sequence at one end of the junction differs from germline and may be a read error. The rearrangement links TRBV7-9 to TRBJ2-7; maybe TRBD1 (5 bases). CDR3 length equals 14 residues. Germline V gene sequence: CDR1 SEHNR, CDR2 FQNEAQ (reference sequence). The CDR3 reads CSSSLGRGTYEQYF. The DNA for the CDR3 is TGTTCCAGCAGCTTGGGTAGGGGAACCTACGAGCAGTACTTC.

This chain uses TRBV11-2 with TRBJ2-7; no firm D call. Looked up from germline, CDR1 is SGHAT and CDR2 is FQNNGV. V lost 0 bases, J lost 3 bases, and 3 bases lay in between. This CDR3 comprises 12 residues. The CDR3: CASSLDRYEQYF. CDR3 nucleotide sequence: TGTGCCAGCAGCTTAGACCGCTACGAGCAGTACTTC.

This chain uses TRBV11-2 with TRBJ1-4, with unresolved D. CDR3 length: 15 amino acids. Trimming stripped 5 bases from V and 0 bases from J, with 10 bases between. Germline loops: CDR1 SGHAT, CDR2 FQNNGV. As DNA, the CDR3 is TGTGCCAGCAGCCCCGCGGGCGCAACTAATGAAAAACTGTTTTTT. Its protein is CASSPAGATNEKLFF.

This sequence joins TRBV6-6 and TRBJ2-1, with D possibly being TRBD2 (5 bases). Trimming cost V 3 bases and J 8 bases, with 17 bases left between them. This CDR3 region has 15 residues. Germline V CDR1 and CDR2: MNHNY, SVGAGI (reference sequence). CDR3 bases: TGTGCCAGCAGTTATGAGGCGGGCTACCCCGATGAGCAGTTCTTC. It specifies CASSYEAGYPDEQFF.

V gene TRBV27 combines with J gene TRBJ2-7, with no clear D. CDR1 and CDR2 (germline): MNHEY, SMNVEV (reference sequence). This CDR3 is 12 amino acids long. With 2 bases removed from V and 1 base from J, the gap between germline ends came to 3 bases. The CDR3 spells CASSLISYEQYF. For the CDR3, the DNA is TGTGCCAGCAGTTTAATATCCTACGAGCAGTACTTC.

The V call is TRBV7-9, the J call TRBJ1-1, with TRBD1 matching 11 bases. Unmatched junction bases numbered 0, after V lost 3 bases and J lost 3 bases. Germline CDR1 and CDR2: SEHNR and FQNEAQ (reference sequence). The CDR3 has 14 amino acids. CDR3 in amino acids: CASSLGQGDTEAFF. The CDR3 coding sequence is TGTGCCAGCAGCTTGGGACAGGGGGACACTGAAGCTTTCTTT.

The rearrangement links TRBV15 to TRBJ2-1; TRBD1 might be the D (5 bases). Germline-derived CDR1 and CDR2 are LNHNV and YYDKDF (reference sequence). The V end was cut by 1 base, the J end by 12 bases, with 16 bases between. This CDR3 is 14 amino acids long. The CDR3 reads CATSRARQGQAQFF. The CDR3, as DNA: TGTGCCACCAGCAGAGCTCGGCAGGGTCAGGCGCAGTTCTTC.

The chain is built from TRBV6-4 and TRBJ1-2, with TRBD1 identical over 8 bases. The CDR3 is made up of 14 amino acids. J lost 8 bases, V lost 4 bases, and 9 bases had no gene match. Germline V gives CDR1 MRHNA, CDR2 SNTAGT. CDR3 DNA sequence: TGTGCCAGCAGTGCACAGGGGGGATTCGGCGGCTACACCTTC. Translation: CASSAQGGFGGYTF.

The genes are TRBV6-4 and TRBJ1-6; perhaps TRBD1 as D (5 bases). V was cut by 5 bases and J by 14 bases, with 13 bases left in between. The CDR3 is 12 residues long. Germline V gene lookup returns CDR1 MRHNA and CDR2 SNTAGT. CDR3: CASSPDRRTLHF. The CDR3 nucleotides are TGTGCCAGCAGTCCCGACAGACGTACCCTCCACTTT.

The rearrangement uses TRBV11-1 and TRBJ2-7; 7 nucleotides align to TRBD1. Germline CDR1 and CDR2: SGHAT and FQDESV (reference sequence). V shed 5 bases and J 2 bases; nucleotides not matched to a gene: 6. The CDR3 extends over 14 amino acids. CDR3 region: CASSMTGQAYEQYF. The DNA for the CDR3 is TGTGCCAGCAGCATGACAGGACAGGCCTACGAGCAGTACTTC.

This sequence joins TRBV18 and TRBJ2-5, with 7 bases lining up with TRBD2. After removal of 3 bases from V and 4 bases from J, the junction contained 8 bases not matched to a gene. Germline assignment: CDR1 KGHSH and CDR2 LQKENI. The CDR3 sequence is 15 residues long. The CDR3 loop is CASSPQREEVETQYF. In DNA, the CDR3 is TGTGCCAGCTCACCTCAGCGGGAAGAGGTAGAGACCCAGTACTTC.

The chain employs TRBV28 and TRBJ2-7; possible D gene TRBD1, 7 bases. Germline V gene lookup returns CDR1 MDHEN and CDR2 SYDVKM. Trimming removed 5 bases from V and 6 bases from J, with 26 bases in between. The CDR3 runs 17 residues. The CDR3 region is CASSPIHRGAGSGEQYF. The CDR3 DNA sequence: TGTGCCAGCAGTCCGATCCACAGGGGCGCGGGATCTGGCGAGCAGTACTTC.

V gene TRBV13 combines with J gene TRBJ2-1; 13 bases fit TRBD2. CDR1 is PRHDT and CDR2 is FYEKMQ in the germline V gene (reference sequence). The trim removed 6 bases at V and 9 bases at J, leaving 11 bases unmatched. The CDR3 consists of 16 residues. Written as DNA, the CDR3 is TGTGCCAGCAGTTTTACAACTAGCGGGAGGGCCGGTGAGCAGTTCTTC. Translation: CASSFTTSGRAGEQFF.

The rearrangement uses TRBV6-4 and TRBJ1-2, with D possibly TRBD1 on 5 matching bases. The V end lost 3 bases, the J end lost 8 bases, and 13 bases lay between the germline ends. Germline-derived CDR1 and CDR2 are MRHNA and SNTAGT. This CDR3 contains 13 residues. This CDR3 is CASSEYRGSGYTF. In DNA, the CDR3 is TGTGCCAGCAGTGAATATAGGGGCAGCGGCTACACCTTC.

The CDR3 loop reads CASTDSGRETQYF. The CDR3 coding sequence is TGTGCCAGCACCGACAGTGGCAGAGAGACCCAGTACTTC. The J gene is TRBJ2-5, the V gene TRBV7-9; D may be TRBD1 (5 bases). Per germline, CDR1 SEHNR and CDR2 FQNEAQ (reference sequence). The CDR3 has 13 amino acids. The V end lost 7 bases, the J end lost 4 bases, and 13 bases lay between the germline ends.